Described below is a single T cell receptor (beta chain) sequence and its context. This sample was taken from a study of identical twins. V lost 7 bases and J lost 6, with 19 bases in between. The CDR3 spans 15 residues. Looked up from germline, CDR1 is SNHLY and CDR2 is FYNNEI. TCRdb processed the 5' RACE reads anew with MiXCR; each CDR3 protein has one entry. Here the sample spans about 890,000 distinct CDR3 sequences, 9% to 15% being singletons. The same specimen was also included in a second study, on yellow fever vaccine responses in identical twins.

The chain combines TRBV2 with TRBJ2-1; D may be TRBD2 (5 bases). This clonotype was obtained from a woman in her late teens or twenties in good health. Sequencing was carried out using PBMCs. CDR3 residues: CASTRSLADINEQFF. CDR3 bases: TGTGCCAGCACCCGCAGCCTAGCAGATATCAATGAGCAGTTCTTC.